A single sample gave rise to the 9 T cell receptor beta chains below, sequenced in a study of T cell responses to AZD1222 COVID-19 vaccine. The assay was immunoSEQ multiplex PCR, and TCRdb's table has in-frame clones only and misses some. The data hold about 170,000 clones, with about nine tenths observed a single time. The source material was peripheral blood, sampled on day 0 of AZD1222 vaccination. All receptors come from an adult in good health.

This clone was seen only a few times. The chain has TRBV28 and TRBJ2-7; D uncertain. V dropped 5 bases and J dropped 5 bases, with 13 bases sitting between them. This CDR3 has 13 residues. CDR1 MDHEN and CDR2 SYDVKM come from the germline V gene. The CDR3 DNA reads as TGTGCCAGCAGTCCGGCCGGTATTGACGAGCAGTACTTC. Protein: CASSPAGIDEQYF.

The chain joins TRBV7-2 to TRBJ1-6; a weak D match, TRBD1 (5 bases). The CDR3 loop spans 15 amino acids. The germline V and J ends were trimmed by 3 bases and 6 bases, with 12 bases remaining between them. Germline V gene lookup returns CDR1 SGHTA and CDR2 FQGNSA. CDR3 bases: TGTGCCAGCAGCTTCCGGCAGGGAGGTAATTCACCCCTCCACTTT. Amino acid sequence: CASSFRQGGNSPLHF.

The chain combines TRBV5-1 with TRBJ2-5; D might be TRBD1 (5 bases). V was trimmed by 0 bases and J by 4 bases, leaving 13 bases between them. From germline, CDR1 is SGHRS and CDR2 YFSETQ. The length of the CDR3 is 15 residues. Written as DNA, the CDR3 is TGCGCCAGCAGCTTGGAAGGCAGGGCGGTAGAGACCCAGTACTTC. Translating it yields CASSLEGRAVETQYF. Looking up the rest from reference TRBV5-1 and TRBJ2-5 gives the full variable domain: KAGVTQTPRYLIKTRGQQVTLSCSPISGHRSVSWYQQTPGQGLQFLFEYFSETQRNKGNFPGRFSGRQFSNSRSEMNVSTLELGDSALYLCASSLEGRAVETQYFGPGTRLLVL.

V and J are TRBV15 and TRBJ1-5; D gene uncertain. Germline loops: CDR1 LNHNV, CDR2 YYDKDF (reference sequence). The length of the CDR3 is 17 residues. V lost 1 base and J 6 bases, leaving 19 bases between the germline ends. The DNA for the CDR3 is TGTGCCACCAGCAGAGTCTATATCCGTGGTGGCAGTCAGCCCCAGCATTTT. This gives the protein CATSRVYIRGGSQPQHF.

This clone has a single count. The genes are TRBV7-2 and TRBJ1-1; no clear D. CDR1 is SGHTA and CDR2 is FQGNSA in the germline V gene. This CDR3 has 13 residues. V was clipped by 5 bases and J by 1 base, with 8 bases between them. Written as DNA, the CDR3 is TGTGCCAGCAGCCCGCAAGAGAACACTGAAGCTTTCTTT. Translation: CASSPQENTEAFF. The full variable domain, completed using reference TRBV7-2 and TRBJ1-1, is GAGVSQSPSNKVTEKGKDVELRCDPISGHTALYWYRQSLGQGLEFLIYFQGNSAPDKSGLPSDRFSAERTGGSVSTLTIQRTQQEDSAVYLCASSPQENTEAFFGQGTRLTVV.

A few counts support this clone. The V and J genes are TRBV4-1 and TRBJ2-1; 10 bases are a match to TRBD1. Looked up from germline, CDR1 is MGHRA and CDR2 is YSYEKL. The trim removed 0 bases at V and 9 bases at J, leaving 14 bases unmatched. CDR3 length: 18 residues. The CDR3 reads CASSQDSLPDRGRVEQFF. CDR3 DNA: TGCGCCAGCAGCCAAGATTCCCTTCCTGACAGGGGGCGCGTTGAGCAGTTCTTC.

This chain joins TRBV2 and TRBJ1-1; D remains unclear. V shed 5 bases and J shed 4 bases, with 14 bases lying between them. CDR1 and CDR2 (germline): SNHLY, FYNNEI. The CDR3 consists of 14 residues. In DNA, the CDR3 is TGTGCCAGCAGTCGGACGGATGTTGTCACTGAAGCTTTCTTT. It is translated as CASSRTDVVTEAFF. Using reference TRBV2 and TRBJ1-1 for the parts outside the CDR3, the full variable domain is EPEVTQTPSHQVTQMGQEVILRCVPISNHLYFYWYRQILGQKVEFLVSFYNNEISEKSEIFDDQFSVERPDGSNFTLKIRSTKLEDSAMYFCASSRTDVVTEAFFGQGTRLTVV.

This sequence joins TRBV6-5 and TRBJ2-3; 10 positions match TRBD1. Germline loops: CDR1 MNHEY, CDR2 SVGAGI. With 2 bases clipped from V and 4 bases from J, the junction kept 0 bases outside the gene matches. This CDR3 contains 14 residues. The CDR3 DNA sequence: TGTGCCAGCAGTTACGGACAGGGGGCAGATACGCAGTATTTT. Its protein is CASSYGQGADTQYF.

The chain carries TRBV12-3 or TRBV12-4 and TRBJ2-3; 8 nucleotides align to TRBD1. The trim removed 6 bases at V and 8 bases at J, leaving 4 bases unmatched. The CDR3 consists of 12 residues. This CDR3 reads CASSRTGGTQYF. CDR3 bases: TGTGCCAGCAGCCGTACAGGGGGTACGCAGTATTTT.